Presented here are 3 T cell receptor beta chains from one specimen sequenced in a study of blood T cell repertoires in COVID-19. The protocol was immunoSEQ multiplex PCR, while the TCRdb copy is restricted to in-frame clones and leaves out a portion. The sample carries around 160,000 clones, 84% recorded once. Specimen: peripheral blood. These receptors all stem from a human donor in a cohort sampled during active COVID-19.

As concerns this clone: Other DNA sequences in this specimen translate into the identical CDR3. The chain is built from TRBV28 and TRBJ1-2, with D perhaps TRBD1 (6 bases). CDR1 and CDR2 from the germline V gene are MDHEN and SYDVKM. The germline V and J ends were trimmed by 2 bases and 2 bases, with 9 bases remaining between them. CDR3 length: 14 residues. DNA of the CDR3: TGTGCCAGCAGTTTAATTCAGGGGAACTATGGCTACACCTTC. Protein: CASSLIQGNYGYTF.

This clone was seen a handful of times. The gene calls are TRBV3-1 (or the pseudogene TRBV3-2) and TRBJ2-2, with a tentative D call TRBD2 (5 bases). The V end was cut by 4 bases, the J end by 1 base, with 16 bases between. Per the germline V gene, CDR1 is LGHDT and CDR2 is YNNKEL (reference sequence). The CDR3 has 17 residues. CDR3 bases: TGTGCCAGCAGCCGATTCCTATCGGGATTGAACACCGGGGAGCTGTTTTTT. This codes for CASSRFLSGLNTGELFF.

CDR3 amino acids: CASSLPGLAVNEQFF. As DNA, the CDR3 is TGTGCCAGTAGCCTACCGGGACTAGCGGTCAATGAGCAGTTCTTC. V is TRBV19 and J is TRBJ2-1, with 11 bases aligning to TRBD2. CDR1 LNHDA and CDR2 SQIVND come from the germline V gene (reference sequence). V shed 6 bases, J shed 6 bases, and the junction held 7 bases outside the gene matches. The CDR3 spans 15 residues.